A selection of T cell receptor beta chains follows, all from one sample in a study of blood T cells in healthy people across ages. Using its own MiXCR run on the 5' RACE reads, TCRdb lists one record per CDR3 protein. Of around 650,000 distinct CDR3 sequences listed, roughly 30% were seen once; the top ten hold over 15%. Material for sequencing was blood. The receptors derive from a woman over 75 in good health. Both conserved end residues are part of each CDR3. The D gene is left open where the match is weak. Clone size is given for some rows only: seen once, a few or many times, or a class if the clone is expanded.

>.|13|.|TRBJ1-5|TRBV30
TGTGCCTGGAGTGACAGGGCCAAACAGCCCCAGCATTTT
CAWSDRAKQPQHF
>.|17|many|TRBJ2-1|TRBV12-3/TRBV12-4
TGTGCCAGCAGTTTTAACCCCCTCACAGGATTCTACAATGAGCAGTTCTTC
CASSFNPLTGFYNEQFF
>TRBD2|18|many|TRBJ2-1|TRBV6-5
TGTGCCAGCAGTTTTGGTAGCGGGGGGACTGACGGGGGCAATGAGCAGTTCTTC
CASSFGSGGTDGGNEQFF
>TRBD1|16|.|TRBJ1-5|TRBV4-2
TGTGCCAGCAGCCAAGCGGAACAGGGGAGCAATCAGCCCCAGCATTTT
CASSQAEQGSNQPQHF
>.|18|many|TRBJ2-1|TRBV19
TGTGCCAGTAGTATAGATGGCTGGGCAGGGATGGAAAAGGATGAGCAGTTCTTC
CASSIDGWAGMEKDEQFF
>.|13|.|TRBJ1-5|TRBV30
TGTGCCTGGAGCCTCAGGGGAAATCAGCCCCAGCATTTT
CAWSLRGNQPQHF
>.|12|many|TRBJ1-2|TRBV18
TGTGCCAGCTCGGAGGGCAGCTATGGCTACACCTTC
CASSEGSYGYTF
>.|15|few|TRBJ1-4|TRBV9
TGTGCCAGCAGCCGTACCAGGGCTTTAAGTGAAAAACTGTTTTTT
CASSRTRALSEKLFF
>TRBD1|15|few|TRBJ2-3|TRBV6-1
TGTGCCAGCAGTAGGACAGGTGGGGCCACAGATACGCAGTATTTT
CASSRTGGATDTQYF
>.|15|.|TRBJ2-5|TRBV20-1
TGCAGTGCTAGAGGGTATATCGCGAGAGGGGAGACCCAGTACTTC
CSARGYIARGETQYF
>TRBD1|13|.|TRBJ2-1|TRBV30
TGTGCCTGGGGTGTAGGGCAGGGGGATGAGCAGTTCTTC
CAWGVGQGDEQFF
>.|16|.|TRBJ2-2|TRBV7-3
TGTGCCAGCAGCTTAACGCGTCCTGGAATGACCGGGGAGCTGTTTTTT
CASSLTRPGMTGELFF
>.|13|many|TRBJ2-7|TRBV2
TGTGCCAGCAATGTAAGAGGGGACCACGAGCAGTACTTC
CASNVRGDHEQYF
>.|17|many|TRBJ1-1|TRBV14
TGTGCCAGCAGCCTCCGCCCCAGGGGCGGTTATGTCACTGAAGCTTTCTTT
CASSLRPRGGYVTEAFF
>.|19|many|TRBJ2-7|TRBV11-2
TGTGCCAGCAGCTTAAGGACCAACATGGATCGCAGGCAGTTCTACGAGCAGTACTTC
CASSLRTNMDRRQFYEQYF
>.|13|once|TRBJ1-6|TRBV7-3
TGTGCCAGCAGCCATGAGTCGGCTGACCGCCTCCACTTT
CASSHESADRLHF
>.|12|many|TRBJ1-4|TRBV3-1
TGTGCCAGCAGCCAAGAAGGTGAAAAACTGTTTTTT
CASSQEGEKLFF
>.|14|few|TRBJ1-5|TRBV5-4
TGTGCCAGCAGCTTGGACCCCAGGGGAGAGCCCCAGCATTTT
CASSLDPRGEPQHF
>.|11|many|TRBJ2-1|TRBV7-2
TGTGCCAGCAGCCTGCTCAACGAGCAGTTCTTC
CASSLLNEQFF
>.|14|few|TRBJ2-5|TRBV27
TGTGCCAGCAGTAAAGGGACGGTACAAGAGACCCAGTACTTC
CASSKGTVQETQYF
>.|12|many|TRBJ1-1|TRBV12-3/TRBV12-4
TGTGCCAGCAGTTTAATCCACACTGAAGCTTTCTTT
CASSLIHTEAFF
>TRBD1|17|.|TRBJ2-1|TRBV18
TGTGCCAGCTCTCGCCGCGAACAGGGGCCCTCCTACAATGAGCAGTTCTTC
CASSRREQGPSYNEQFF
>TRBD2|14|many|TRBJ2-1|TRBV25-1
TGTGCCAGCAGTGCAGGGACTAGCGGGAGCGAGCAGTTCTTC
CASSAGTSGSEQFF
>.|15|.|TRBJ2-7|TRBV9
TGTGCCAGCAGCGTCACTGGCGGGACATCCTACGAGCAGTACTTC
CASSVTGGTSYEQYF
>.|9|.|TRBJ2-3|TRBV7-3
TGTGCCGGGAGGGACACCCGGTATTTT
CAGRDTRYF
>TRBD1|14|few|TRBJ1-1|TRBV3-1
TGTGCCAGCAGCCAGCAGGGGGACGGGACTGAAGCTTTCTTT
CASSQQGDGTEAFF
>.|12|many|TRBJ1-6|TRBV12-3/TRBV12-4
TGTGCCAGCAGTCTTTCCTTTTCACCCCTCCACTTT
CASSLSFSPLHF
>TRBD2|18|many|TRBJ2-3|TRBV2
TGTGCCAGCAGTGGGGCTTTCAGGCGGGGGTCCCGCACAGATACGCAGTATTTT
CASSGAFRRGSRTDTQYF
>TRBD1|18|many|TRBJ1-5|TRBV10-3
TGTGCCATCAGCCCGGGACAGGGAGTTGGTGATAGCAATCAGCCCCAGCATTTT
CAISPGQGVGDSNQPQHF
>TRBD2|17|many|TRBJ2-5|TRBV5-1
TGCGCCAGCAGCTTGGAGGGGTTTAGCGGGGGTCAAGAGACCCAGTACTTC
CASSLEGFSGGQETQYF
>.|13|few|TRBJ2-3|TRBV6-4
TGTGCCAGCAGTCTCGGAGCGTCAGATACGCAGTATTTT
CASSLGASDTQYF
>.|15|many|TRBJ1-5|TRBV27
TGTGCCAGCAGTTTGGTCGGAGGGGAGGGTCAGCCCCAGCATTTT
CASSLVGGEGQPQHF
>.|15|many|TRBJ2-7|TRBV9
TGTGCCAGCAGCGTAGTCGGGGATAGCTCCTACGAGCAGTACTTC
CASSVVGDSSYEQYF
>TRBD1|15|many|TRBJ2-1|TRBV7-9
TGTGCCAGCAGCCCACAGGGGATGTCCTACAATGAGCAGTTCTTC
CASSPQGMSYNEQFF
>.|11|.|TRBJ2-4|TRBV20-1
TGCAGTGCTATGACGGACCGGGTTCAGTACTTC
CSAMTDRVQYF
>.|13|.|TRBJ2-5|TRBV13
TGTGCCAGCGGCTTAAAAGTCCAAGAGACCCAGTACTTC
CASGLKVQETQYF
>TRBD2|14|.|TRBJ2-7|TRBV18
TGTGCCAGCTCAATAGCGGGGGGGAGTACCGAGCAGTACTTC
CASSIAGGSTEQYF
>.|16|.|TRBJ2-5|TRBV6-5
TGTGCCAGCAGCGTAGAGGGGAGGCTAACGGGGGAGACCCAGTACTTC
CASSVEGRLTGETQYF
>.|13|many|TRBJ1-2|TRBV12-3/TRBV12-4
TGTGCCAGCAGTTTAACGGGAATGAGGGGCTACACCTTC
CASSLTGMRGYTF
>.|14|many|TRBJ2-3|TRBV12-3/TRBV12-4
TGTGCCAGCAGCCTGACAGGGAGGGCAGATACGCAGTATTTT
CASSLTGRADTQYF
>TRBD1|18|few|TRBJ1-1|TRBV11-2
TGTGCCAGCAGCTTAGGCGCTCGGACAGGGGGCTTGAACACTGAAGCTTTCTTT
CASSLGARTGGLNTEAFF
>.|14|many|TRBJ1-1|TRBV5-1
TGCGCCAGCAGCCCCGAATACATGAACACTGAAGCTTTCTTT
CASSPEYMNTEAFF
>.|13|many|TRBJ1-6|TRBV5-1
TGCGCCAGCAGCGAGACTACCAATTCACCCCTCCACTTT
CASSETTNSPLHF
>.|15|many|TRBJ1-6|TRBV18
TGTGCCAGCTCACCGTCCCAGGGTCTGAATTCACCCCTCCACTTT
CASSPSQGLNSPLHF
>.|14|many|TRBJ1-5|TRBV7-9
TGTGCCAGCAGCTTCAGGGGAGTAGGCCAGCCCCAGCATTTT
CASSFRGVGQPQHF
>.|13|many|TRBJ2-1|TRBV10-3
TGTGCCATACAGGGAAGCTCCTACAATGAGCAGTTCTTC
CAIQGSSYNEQFF
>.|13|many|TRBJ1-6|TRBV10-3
TGTGCCATCAGTCGACAGACGGATTCACCCCTCCACTTT
CAISRQTDSPLHF
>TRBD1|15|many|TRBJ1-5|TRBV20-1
TGCAGTGCTAGAGATCCCCGACAGGGCGGGCAGCCCCAGCATTTT
CSARDPRQGGQPQHF
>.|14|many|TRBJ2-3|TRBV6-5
TGTGCCAGCAGCCGTCGGGTCAACACAGATACGCAGTATTTT
CASSRRVNTDTQYF
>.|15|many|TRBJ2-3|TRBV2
TGTGCCAGCAGTGAAACGCAGTACGACACAGATACGCAGTATTTT
CASSETQYDTDTQYF
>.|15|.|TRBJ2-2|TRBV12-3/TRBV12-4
TGTGCCAGCAGTTTCTTTGGGGGGCACACCGGGGAGCGGTTTTTT
CASSFFGGHTGERFF
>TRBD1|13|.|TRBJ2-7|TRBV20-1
TGCAGCGCTAGAGACACAGGGGTTAACGGGCAGTACTTC
CSARDTGVNGQYF
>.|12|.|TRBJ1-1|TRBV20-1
TGCAGTGCTGGGCCTATTGGCGGCCGATCGTTCTTT
CSAGPIGGRSFF